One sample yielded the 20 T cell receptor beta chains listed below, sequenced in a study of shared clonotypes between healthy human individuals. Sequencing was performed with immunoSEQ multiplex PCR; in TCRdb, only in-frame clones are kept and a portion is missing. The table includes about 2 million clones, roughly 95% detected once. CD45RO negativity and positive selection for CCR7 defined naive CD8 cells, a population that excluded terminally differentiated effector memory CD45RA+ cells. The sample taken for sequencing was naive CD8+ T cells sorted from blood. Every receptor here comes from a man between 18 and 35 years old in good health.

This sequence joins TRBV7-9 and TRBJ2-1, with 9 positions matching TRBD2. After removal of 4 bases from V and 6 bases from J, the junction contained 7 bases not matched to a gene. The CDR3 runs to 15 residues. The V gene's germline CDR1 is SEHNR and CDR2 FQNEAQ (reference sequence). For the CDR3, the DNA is TGTGCCAGCAGCTCGAGGACTAGCGAAGGCAATGAGCAGTTCTTC. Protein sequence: CASSSRTSEGNEQFF.

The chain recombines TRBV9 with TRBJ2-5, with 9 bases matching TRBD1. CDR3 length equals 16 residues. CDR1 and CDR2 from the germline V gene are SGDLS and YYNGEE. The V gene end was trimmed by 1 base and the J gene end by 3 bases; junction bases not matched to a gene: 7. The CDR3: CASSVRDRGYEETQYF. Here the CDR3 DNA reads TGTGCCAGCAGCGTACGAGACAGGGGGTATGAAGAGACCCAGTACTTC.

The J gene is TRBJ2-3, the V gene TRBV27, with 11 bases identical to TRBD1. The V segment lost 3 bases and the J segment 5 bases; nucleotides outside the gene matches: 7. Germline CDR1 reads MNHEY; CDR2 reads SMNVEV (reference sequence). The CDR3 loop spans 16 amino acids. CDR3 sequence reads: CASSLGWTGGEDTQYF. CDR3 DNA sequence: TGTGCCAGCAGTTTGGGGTGGACAGGGGGCGAAGATACGCAGTATTTT.

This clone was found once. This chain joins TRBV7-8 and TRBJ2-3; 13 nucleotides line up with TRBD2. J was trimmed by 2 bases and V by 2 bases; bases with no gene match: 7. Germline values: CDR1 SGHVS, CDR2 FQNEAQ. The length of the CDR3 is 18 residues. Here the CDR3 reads CASSLSGGTSGDTDTQYF. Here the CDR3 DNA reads TGTGCCAGCAGCTTAAGCGGGGGGACTAGCGGGGACACAGATACGCAGTATTTT.

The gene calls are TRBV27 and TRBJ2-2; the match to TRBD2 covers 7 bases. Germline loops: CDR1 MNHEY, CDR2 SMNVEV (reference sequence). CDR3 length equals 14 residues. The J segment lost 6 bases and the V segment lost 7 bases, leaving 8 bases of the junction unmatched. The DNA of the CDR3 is TGTGCCAGCAACCCGGGAGGTGAATCCGGGGAGCTGTTTTTT. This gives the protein CASNPGGESGELFF.

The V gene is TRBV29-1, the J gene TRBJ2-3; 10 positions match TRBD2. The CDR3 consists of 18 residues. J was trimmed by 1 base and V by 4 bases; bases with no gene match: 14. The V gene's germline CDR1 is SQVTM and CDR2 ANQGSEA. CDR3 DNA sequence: TGCAGCGTTGGGGGGCAGGAGCGGGAGGGTCCAGGCACAGATACGCAGTATTTT. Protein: CSVGGQEREGPGTDTQYF.

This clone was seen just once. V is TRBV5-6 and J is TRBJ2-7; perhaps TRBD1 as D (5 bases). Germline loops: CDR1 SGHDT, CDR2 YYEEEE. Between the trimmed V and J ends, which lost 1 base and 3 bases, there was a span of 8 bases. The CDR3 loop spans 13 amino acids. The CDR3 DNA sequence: TGTGCCAGCAGCTTGCTCAGGGTCTACGAGCAGTACTTC. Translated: CASSLLRVYEQYF.

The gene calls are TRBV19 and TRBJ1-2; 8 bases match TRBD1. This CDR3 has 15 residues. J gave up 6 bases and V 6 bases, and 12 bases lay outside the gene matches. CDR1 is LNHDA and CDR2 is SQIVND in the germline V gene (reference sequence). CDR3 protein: CASSLSQGATDGYTF. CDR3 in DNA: TGTGCCAGTAGCCTATCTCAGGGGGCGACGGATGGCTACACCTTC.

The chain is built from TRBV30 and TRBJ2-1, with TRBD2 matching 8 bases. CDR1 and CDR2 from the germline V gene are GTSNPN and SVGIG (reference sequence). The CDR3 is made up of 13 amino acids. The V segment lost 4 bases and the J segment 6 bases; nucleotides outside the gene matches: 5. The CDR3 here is CAWTALAGNEQFF. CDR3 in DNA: TGTGCCTGGACAGCGCTAGCGGGCAATGAGCAGTTCTTC.

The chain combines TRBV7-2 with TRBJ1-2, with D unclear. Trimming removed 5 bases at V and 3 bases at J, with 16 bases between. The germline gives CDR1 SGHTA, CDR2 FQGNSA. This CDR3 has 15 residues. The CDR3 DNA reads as TGTGCCAGCAGCCCAGCAGGTCCCCGGGACTATGGCTACACCTTC. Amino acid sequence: CASSPAGPRDYGYTF. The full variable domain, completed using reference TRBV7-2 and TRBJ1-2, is GAGVSQSPSNKVTEKGKDVELRCDPISGHTALYWYRQSLGQGLEFLIYFQGNSAPDKSGLPSDRFSAERTGGSVSTLTIQRTQQEDSAVYLCASSPAGPRDYGYTFGSGTRLTVV.

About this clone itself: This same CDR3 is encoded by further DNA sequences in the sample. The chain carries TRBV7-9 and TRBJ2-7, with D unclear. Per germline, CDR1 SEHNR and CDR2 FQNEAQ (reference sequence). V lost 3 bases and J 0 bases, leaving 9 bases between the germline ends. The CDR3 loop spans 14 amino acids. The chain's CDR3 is CASSFGGSSYEQYF. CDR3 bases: TGTGCCAGCAGCTTCGGCGGCAGCTCCTACGAGCAGTACTTC.

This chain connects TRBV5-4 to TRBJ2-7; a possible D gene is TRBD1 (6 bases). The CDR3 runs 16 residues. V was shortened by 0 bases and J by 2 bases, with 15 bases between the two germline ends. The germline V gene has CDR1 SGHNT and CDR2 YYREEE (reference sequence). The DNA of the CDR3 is TGTGCCAGCAGCTTGGTTATAGGACAGCCTACCTACGAGCAGTACTTC. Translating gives CASSLVIGQPTYEQYF.

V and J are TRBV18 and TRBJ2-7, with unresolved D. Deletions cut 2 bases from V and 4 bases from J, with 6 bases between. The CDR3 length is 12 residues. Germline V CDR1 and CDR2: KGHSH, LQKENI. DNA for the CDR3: TGTGCCAGCTCACCAACGAAGTACGAGCAGTACTTC. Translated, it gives CASSPTKYEQYF.

The CDR3: CAWSPQGLNEKLFF. DNA of the CDR3: TGTGCCTGGAGCCCACAGGGGCTTAATGAAAAACTGTTTTTT. The genes are TRBV30 and TRBJ1-4; 7 bases line up with TRBD1. Trimming removed 3 bases from V and 4 bases from J; junction bases left unmatched: 5. The CDR3 consists of 14 residues. Germline loops: CDR1 GTSNPN, CDR2 SVGIG (reference sequence).

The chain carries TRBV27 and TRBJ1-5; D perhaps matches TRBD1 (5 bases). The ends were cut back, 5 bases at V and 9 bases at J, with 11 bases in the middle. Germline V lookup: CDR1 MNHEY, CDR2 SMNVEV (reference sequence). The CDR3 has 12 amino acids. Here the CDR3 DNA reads TGTGCCAGCAGTGCAGCTGGGGGGCCCCAGCATTTT. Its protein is CASSAAGGPQHF.

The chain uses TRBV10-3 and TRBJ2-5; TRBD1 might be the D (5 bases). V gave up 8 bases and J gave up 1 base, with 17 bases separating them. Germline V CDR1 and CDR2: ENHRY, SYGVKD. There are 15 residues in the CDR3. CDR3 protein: CAIPAGNFSQETQYF. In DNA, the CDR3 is TGTGCCATCCCGGCAGGGAACTTCTCCCAAGAGACCCAGTACTTC.

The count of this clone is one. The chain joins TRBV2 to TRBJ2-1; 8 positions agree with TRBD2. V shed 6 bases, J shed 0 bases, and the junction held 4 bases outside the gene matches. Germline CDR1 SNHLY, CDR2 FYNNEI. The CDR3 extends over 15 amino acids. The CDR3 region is CASSQAGVSYNEQFF. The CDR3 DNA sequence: TGTGCCAGCAGCCAAGCGGGAGTCTCCTACAATGAGCAGTTCTTC.

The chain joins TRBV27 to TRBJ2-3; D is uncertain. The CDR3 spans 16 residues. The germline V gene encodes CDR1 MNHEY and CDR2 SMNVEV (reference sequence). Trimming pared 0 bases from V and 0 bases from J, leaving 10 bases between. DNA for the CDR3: TGTGCCAGCAGTTTATCGTTGAGCGAGAGCACAGATACGCAGTATTTT. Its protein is CASSLSLSESTDTQYF.

Here the CDR3 reads CAVGGGDYNEQFF. The CDR3 DNA sequence: TGTGCCGTCGGAGGGGGGGACTACAATGAGCAGTTCTTC. V is TRBV7-6 and J is TRBJ2-1, with D perhaps TRBD2 (7 bases). Germline CDR1 SGHVS, CDR2 FNYEAQ. The V gene lost 11 bases and the J gene lost 3 bases, with 14 bases spanning the gap. The CDR3 loop spans 13 amino acids.

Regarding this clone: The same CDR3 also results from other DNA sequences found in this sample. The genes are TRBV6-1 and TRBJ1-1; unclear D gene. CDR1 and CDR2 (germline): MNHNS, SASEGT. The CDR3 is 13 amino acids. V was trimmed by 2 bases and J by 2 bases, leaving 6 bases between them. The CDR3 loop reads CASSEWGNTEAFF. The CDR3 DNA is TGTGCCAGCAGTGAATGGGGAAACACTGAAGCTTTCTTT.